A selection of T cell receptor beta chains follows, all from one sample in a study of cytotoxic CD8 clonotypes in ibrutinib-treated CLL. The table came from immunoSEQ multiplex PCR; TCRdb's copy has only in-frame clones and leaves some out. The sample consists of around 310,000 clones, almost 80% of them appearing once. The sample here was PBMCs, taken before ibrutinib treatment. The source of these receptors is a human donor with chronic lymphocytic leukemia. Each CDR3 is given with its conserved first and last residue. Fields, in order: clone size, J gene, V gene, D gene, CDR3 protein, CDR3 DNA. D genes are given only for firm matches. The size of a clone is reported for some rows only, either as once, few or many, or as a class for expanded clones.

clone_size: NA
j_call: TRBJ2-7
v_call: TRBV7-8
d_call: NA
cdr3_aa: CASSLALAAEQYF
cdr3_nt: TGTGCCAGCAGCTTAGCGCTGGCGGCGGAGCAGTACTTC

clone_size: NA
j_call: TRBJ2-7
v_call: TRBV6-5
d_call: NA
cdr3_aa: CASSKGGDVYEQYF
cdr3_nt: TGTGCCAGCAGCAAAGGGGGGGACGTGTACGAGCAGTACTTC

clone_size: once
j_call: TRBJ2-5
v_call: TRBV6-5
d_call: TRBD1
cdr3_aa: CASSYSQRGQGETQYF
cdr3_nt: TGTGCCAGCAGTTACTCCCAGCGGGGACAGGGGGAGACCCAGTACTTC

clone_size: NA
j_call: TRBJ2-3
v_call: TRBV21-1
d_call: NA
cdr3_aa: CASSALLDTDTQYF
cdr3_nt: TGTGCCAGCAGCGCGCTACTAGACACAGATACGCAGTATTTT

clone_size: NA
j_call: TRBJ1-5
v_call: TRBV9
d_call: NA
cdr3_aa: CASSPDSFNQPQHF
cdr3_nt: TGTGCCAGCAGCCCTGACAGCTTCAATCAGCCCCAGCATTTT

clone_size: once
j_call: TRBJ2-7
v_call: TRBV19
d_call: NA
cdr3_aa: CASSGVGPTYEQYF
cdr3_nt: TGTGCCAGTAGTGGTGTAGGTCCTACCTACGAGCAGTACTTC

clone_size: NA
j_call: TRBJ1-1
v_call: TRBV7-9
d_call: TRBD1
cdr3_aa: CASSLQGVRPNTEAFF
cdr3_nt: TGTGCCAGCAGCTTACAGGGGGTTCGGCCGAACACTGAAGCTTTCTTT

clone_size: few
j_call: TRBJ2-1
v_call: TRBV7-2
d_call: NA
cdr3_aa: CASSLHGNEQFF
cdr3_nt: TGTGCCAGCAGCTTACACGGTAATGAGCAGTTCTTC

clone_size: NA
j_call: TRBJ2-3
v_call: TRBV10-2
d_call: TRBD2
cdr3_aa: CASLAGDLTDTQYF
cdr3_nt: TGCGCCAGTCTAGCGGGAGACCTCACAGATACGCAGTATTTT

clone_size: NA
j_call: TRBJ1-2
v_call: TRBV5-4
d_call: TRBD1
cdr3_aa: CASSFRAGQGGVGYTF
cdr3_nt: TGTGCCAGCAGCTTCCGCGCCGGACAGGGCGGAGTGGGCTACACCTTC